Listed here is a single TCR beta chain. Its antigen is as yet unknown. These data are taken from a study of Ad26.COV2.S vaccination and SARS-CoV-2 variants. Study-wide points: The study found similar non-spike TCR breadth in vaccine and placebo recipients.

Germline V gene data show CDR1 as MNHNS and CDR2 as SASEGT. J lost 1 base, V lost 4 bases, and 8 bases had no gene match. There are 17 residues in the CDR3. Here immunoSEQ multiplex PCR was the method, and the copy in TCRdb shows in-frame clones only, minus some. This table has about 430,000 clones, over 75% appearing once. Treatment here: about 20 received Ad26.COV2.S at low or high dose, single or two shots; several received placebo; per-sample allocation not given. Sampling was done on day 63 after the first vaccine or placebo injection. The chain employs TRBV6-1 and TRBJ2-1; TRBD2 aligns across 9 bases. Sequences were derived from peripheral blood, sampled in a trial of Ad26.COV2.S vaccine versus placebo. This clonotype was sampled from a person aged 18-60 years who received the Ad26.COV2.S COVID-19 vaccine or a placebo. The CDR3 DNA sequence: TGTGCCAGCAGTGCCCTCGTAGCGGGAGTTTCCTACAATGAGCAGTTCTTC. Translating gives CASSALVAGVSYNEQFF.